The source of this T cell receptor beta chain is a study of blood T cell repertoires in COVID-19. About the research overall: COVID-19 samples, acute and convalescent, were from the United States, Italy and Spain. In each case, the material was cDNA or gDNA derived from T cells, B-cell-depleted T cells, or PBMCs.

Authors' data handling: Estimated nucleated cell counts came from reference gene primer amplification. Method: immunoSEQ multiplex PCR; TCRdb's copy keeps in-frame clones and lacks some. V, J and clone size were drawn from that table, and D and trimming were deduced from the DNA. The sample holds roughly 130,000 clones, around nine tenths seen once. Living in 24 US areas, the participants were between 18 and 89 years of age. CDR1 and CDR2 (germline): KGHSH, LQKENI. V lost 6 bases and J lost 2; bases outside the gene matches: 6. This CDR3 contains 15 residues. The chain carries TRBV18 and TRBJ1-5, with 8 bases identical to TRBD1. Input material: PBMCs or T cells enriched from blood (not recorded which). This TCR derives from a woman in her forties or fifties who had recovered from COVID-19. CDR3 residues: CASSPDRVGNQPQHF. CDR3 bases: TGTGCCAGCTCTCCGGACAGGGTTGGCAATCAGCCCCAGCATTTT.